A selection of T cell receptor beta chains follows, all from one sample in a study of T cells after posttransplantation cyclophosphamide. Clones were read by immunoSEQ multiplex PCR, and TCRdb kept only the in-frame ones, dropping some. The table shows tens of thousands of clones, with under 99% occurring only once. Sequences were obtained from naive CD4+ T cells sorted from PBMCs. These receptors were obtained from a man aged 35 to 55 in good health, CMV-negative, and a related stem cell transplant donor. Each CDR3 is given with its conserved first and last residue. Fields, in order: clone size, V gene, D gene, J gene, CDR3 protein, CDR3 DNA. A D gene is named only where the DNA matches it firmly. Expanded clones get a size class; other rows say once, few or many, or leave the size out.

clone size: -; V gene: TRBV9; D gene: TRBD2; J gene: TRBJ2-5; CDR3 protein: CASSVTGGGETQYF; CDR3 DNA: TGTGCCAGCAGCGTAACGGGAGGGGGAGAGACCCAGTACTTC
clone size: -; V gene: TRBV7-2; D gene: -; J gene: TRBJ2-7; CDR3 protein: CASSGVPGQGRYEQYF; CDR3 DNA: TGTGCCAGCAGCGGGGTTCCTGGTCAGGGGCGGTACGAGCAGTACTTC
clone size: -; V gene: TRBV6-1; D gene: -; J gene: TRBJ1-5; CDR3 protein: CATRGVGNQPQHF; CDR3 DNA: TGTGCCACCCGGGGGGTGGGGAATCAGCCCCAGCATTTT
clone size: -; V gene: TRBV5-1; D gene: TRBD2; J gene: TRBJ2-1; CDR3 protein: CASSLGASGRVGEQFF; CDR3 DNA: TGCGCCAGCAGCTTGGGGGCTAGCGGGAGGGTTGGTGAGCAGTTCTTC
clone size: -; V gene: TRBV7-2; D gene: TRBD1; J gene: TRBJ1-2; CDR3 protein: CASSLVWTGDYGYTF; CDR3 DNA: TGTGCCAGCAGCTTAGTCTGGACAGGGGACTATGGCTACACCTTC
clone size: once; V gene: TRBV11-3; D gene: TRBD1; J gene: TRBJ1-1; CDR3 protein: CASSSRDRAEAFF; CDR3 DNA: TGTGCCAGCAGCTCCAGGGACAGGGCTGAAGCTTTCTTT
clone size: -; V gene: TRBV7-3; D gene: -; J gene: TRBJ2-3; CDR3 protein: CASSLYNFLGVGDTQYF; CDR3 DNA: TGTGCCAGCAGCTTATATAATTTTCTAGGGGTGGGAGATACGCAGTATTTT
clone size: -; V gene: TRBV7-9; D gene: TRBD1; J gene: TRBJ1-2; CDR3 protein: CASSSQGDHGYTF; CDR3 DNA: TGTGCCAGCAGCTCACAGGGGGACCATGGCTACACCTTC
clone size: -; V gene: TRBV28; D gene: -; J gene: TRBJ1-5; CDR3 protein: CASSSGEIQPQHF; CDR3 DNA: TGTGCCAGCAGTTCAGGGGAGATTCAGCCCCAGCATTTT
clone size: -; V gene: TRBV29-1; D gene: TRBD2; J gene: TRBJ2-3; CDR3 protein: CSVDPRGSTDTQYF; CDR3 DNA: TGCAGCGTTGATCCGCGGGGGAGCACAGATACGCAGTATTTT
clone size: -; V gene: TRBV6-5; D gene: -; J gene: TRBJ1-3; CDR3 protein: CASSLGQPVNTIYF; CDR3 DNA: TGTGCCAGCAGTTTAGGACAGCCGGTAAACACCATATATTTT
clone size: -; V gene: TRBV28; D gene: -; J gene: TRBJ2-7; CDR3 protein: CASWTDTYEQYF; CDR3 DNA: TGTGCCAGCTGGACAGACACCTACGAGCAGTACTTC
clone size: -; V gene: TRBV5-1; D gene: TRBD2; J gene: TRBJ2-3; CDR3 protein: CASSSGLAGGPSRDTQYF; CDR3 DNA: TGCGCCAGCAGCTCGGGACTAGCGGGAGGGCCTTCAAGAGATACGCAGTATTTT
clone size: -; V gene: TRBV2; D gene: TRBD1; J gene: TRBJ1-1; CDR3 protein: CASKGQGGGEAFF; CDR3 DNA: TGTGCCAGCAAAGGGCAGGGGGGTGGTGAAGCTTTCTTT
clone size: -; V gene: TRBV7-2; D gene: -; J gene: TRBJ1-5; CDR3 protein: CASSFTGVGRNQPQHF; CDR3 DNA: TGTGCCAGCAGCTTCACCGGGGTCGGGCGCAATCAGCCCCAGCATTTT
clone size: once; V gene: TRBV2; D gene: TRBD1; J gene: TRBJ2-5; CDR3 protein: CASSARTGGETQYF; CDR3 DNA: TGTGCCAGCAGCGCTAGGACAGGGGGAGAGACCCAGTACTTC
clone size: -; V gene: TRBV7-9; D gene: -; J gene: TRBJ2-2; CDR3 protein: CASTSGGFEELFF; CDR3 DNA: TGTGCCAGCACCTCAGGTGGTTTTGAGGAGCTGTTTTTT
clone size: once; V gene: TRBV18; D gene: TRBD2; J gene: TRBJ2-7; CDR3 protein: CASSPSLAGVNAHEQYF; CDR3 DNA: TGTGCCAGCTCACCAAGCCTAGCGGGAGTTAACGCCCACGAGCAGTACTTC
clone size: -; V gene: TRBV11-1; D gene: TRBD1; J gene: TRBJ2-5; CDR3 protein: CASSFDRGETQYF; CDR3 DNA: TGTGCCAGCAGCTTTGACAGGGGAGAGACCCAGTACTTC
clone size: -; V gene: TRBV2; D gene: -; J gene: TRBJ1-2; CDR3 protein: CASSREPYGYTF; CDR3 DNA: TGTGCCAGCTCCCGGGAACCCTATGGCTACACCTTC
clone size: -; V gene: TRBV27; D gene: TRBD1; J gene: TRBJ1-5; CDR3 protein: CASSLLGGGQPQHF; CDR3 DNA: TGTGCCAGCAGTTTATTAGGGGGCGGGCAGCCCCAGCATTTT
clone size: -; V gene: TRBV18; D gene: TRBD1; J gene: TRBJ2-5; CDR3 protein: CASSPRGRGQEETQYF; CDR3 DNA: TGTGCCAGCTCACCACGAGGCAGGGGGCAGGAGGAGACCCAGTACTTC
clone size: -; V gene: TRBV28; D gene: TRBD1; J gene: TRBJ2-1; CDR3 protein: CASSPAGTAYNEQFF; CDR3 DNA: TGTGCCAGCAGTCCAGCCGGGACAGCCTACAATGAGCAGTTCTTC
clone size: once; V gene: TRBV5-1; D gene: TRBD1; J gene: TRBJ2-7; CDR3 protein: CASSTFPGQGAEEQYF; CDR3 DNA: TGCGCCAGCAGTACATTCCCGGGACAGGGGGCGGAGGAGCAGTACTTC
clone size: -; V gene: TRBV27; D gene: -; J gene: TRBJ1-2; CDR3 protein: CASSFGAREGGYTF; CDR3 DNA: TGTGCCAGCAGTTTTGGGGCCAGGGAAGGGGGCTACACCTTC